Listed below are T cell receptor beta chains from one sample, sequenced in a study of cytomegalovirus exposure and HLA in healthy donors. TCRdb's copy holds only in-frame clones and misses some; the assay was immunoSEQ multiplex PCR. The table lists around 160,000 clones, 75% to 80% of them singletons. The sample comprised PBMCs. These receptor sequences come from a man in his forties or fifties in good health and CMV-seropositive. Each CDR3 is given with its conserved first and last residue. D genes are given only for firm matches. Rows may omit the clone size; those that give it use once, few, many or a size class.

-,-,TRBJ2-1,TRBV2,CASRYSREQFF,TGTGCCAGCAGGTACTCGCGAGAGCAGTTCTTC
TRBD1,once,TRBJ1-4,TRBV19,CASSSEGQTYLATNEKLFF,TGTGCCAGTAGTTCAGAGGGACAGACCTACCTTGCAACTAATGAAAAACTGTTTTTT
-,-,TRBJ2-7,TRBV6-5,CASGGGISYEQYF,TGTGCCAGCGGGGGGGGCATCTCTTACGAGCAGTACTTC
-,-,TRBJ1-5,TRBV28,CASDGGVHQPQHF,TGTGCCAGCGACGGGGGGGTTCATCAGCCCCAGCATTTT
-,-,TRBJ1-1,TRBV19,CASRRQGGWNTEAFF,TGTGCCAGTAGGCGGCAGGGAGGATGGAACACTGAAGCTTTCTTT
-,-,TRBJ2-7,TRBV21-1,CASSKGRTGYEQYF,TGTGCCAGCAGCAAAGGACGGACAGGCTACGAGCAGTACTTC
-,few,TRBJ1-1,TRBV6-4,CASSDSQGGTEAFF,TGTGCCAGCAGTGACTCCCAAGGGGGCACTGAAGCTTTCTTT
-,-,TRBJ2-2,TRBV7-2,CASSLVGGGYLNTGELFF,TGTGCCAGCAGCTTAGTGGGAGGGGGATACTTGAACACCGGGGAGCTGTTTTTT
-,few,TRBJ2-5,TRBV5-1,CASSLYNSQETQYF,TGCGCCAGCAGCTTGTATAACAGCCAAGAGACCCAGTACTTC
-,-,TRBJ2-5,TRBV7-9,CASSYRDWKETQYF,TGTGCCAGCAGCTACAGGGATTGGAAAGAGACCCAGTACTTC
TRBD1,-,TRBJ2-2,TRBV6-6,CASSHTGAPNTGELFF,TGTGCCAGCAGTCATACAGGGGCCCCGAACACCGGGGAGCTGTTTTTT
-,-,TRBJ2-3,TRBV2,CASSGQGAGTDTQYF,TGTGCCAGCTCTGGACAGGGAGCGGGGACAGATACGCAGTATTTT
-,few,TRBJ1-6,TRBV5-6,CASSLRGSYNSPLHF,TGTGCCAGCAGCTTGAGGGGCTCCTATAATTCACCCCTCCACTTT
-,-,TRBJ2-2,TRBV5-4,CASGQTVANTGELFF,TGTGCCAGCGGACAGACCGTCGCGAACACCGGGGAGCTGTTTTTT
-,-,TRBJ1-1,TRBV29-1,CSVGLFLGTEAFF,TGCAGCGTTGGACTATTTTTGGGCACTGAAGCTTTCTTT
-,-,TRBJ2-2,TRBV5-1,CASSLALRGSGELFF,TGCGCCAGCAGCTTGGCCTTACGGGGGAGCGGGGAGCTGTTTTTT
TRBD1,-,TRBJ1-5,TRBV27,CASSLDRGIKPQHF,TGTGCCAGCAGTTTGGACAGGGGGATAAAGCCCCAGCATTTT
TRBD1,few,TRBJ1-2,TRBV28,CASSFRDRGYGYTF,TGTGCCAGCAGTTTTCGGGACAGGGGCTATGGCTACACCTTC
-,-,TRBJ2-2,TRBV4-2,CASSQGHLGGRTNTGELFF,TGTGCCAGCAGCCAAGGGCACTTGGGTGGCAGGACGAACACCGGGGAGCTGTTTTTT
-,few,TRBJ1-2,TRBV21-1,CASSKDWDRGALNYGYTF,TGTGCCAGCAGCAAAGATTGGGACAGGGGCGCCCTTAACTATGGCTACACCTTC
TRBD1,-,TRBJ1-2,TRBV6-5,CASSETGLHGYTF,TGTGCCAGCAGTGAGACAGGGTTACATGGCTACACCTTC
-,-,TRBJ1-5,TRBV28,CASSFINQPQHF,TGTGCCAGCAGTTTCATTAATCAGCCCCAGCATTTT
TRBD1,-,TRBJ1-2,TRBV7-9,CASKPAGQGRYGYTF,TGTGCCAGCAAACCGGCGGGACAGGGCCGCTATGGCTACACCTTC
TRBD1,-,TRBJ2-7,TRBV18,CASSPGQYYEQYF,TGTGCCAGCTCACCGGGACAGTACTACGAGCAGTACTTC
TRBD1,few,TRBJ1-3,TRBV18,CASSLDRGDTIYF,TGTGCCAGCTCGCTTGACAGGGGAGACACCATATATTTT
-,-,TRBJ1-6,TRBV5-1,CASSLDGWDSPLHF,TGCGCCAGCAGCTTGGACGGGTGGGATTCACCCCTCCACTTT
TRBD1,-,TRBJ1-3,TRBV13,CASSKGPGTVLGNTIYF,TGTGCCAGCAGCAAAGGCCCCGGGACAGTACTTGGAAACACCATATATTTT
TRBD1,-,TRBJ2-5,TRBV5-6,CASSSTGVQETQYF,TGTGCCAGCAGCTCGACAGGGGTGCAAGAGACCCAGTACTTC
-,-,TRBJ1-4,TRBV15,CATSRSGGVRLFF,TGTGCCACCAGCAGGAGCGGAGGGGTCCGACTGTTTTTT
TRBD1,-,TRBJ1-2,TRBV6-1,CASSEDLTGGGGYTF,TGTGCCAGCAGTGAAGACTTAACAGGGGGTGGTGGCTACACCTTC
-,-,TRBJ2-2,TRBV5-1,CASSNHWAGDTGELFF,TGCGCCAGCAGCAACCACTGGGCAGGGGACACCGGGGAGCTGTTTTTT
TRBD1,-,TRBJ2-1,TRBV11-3,CASSSRQGYNEQFF,TGTGCCAGCAGCTCCCGACAGGGGTACAATGAGCAGTTCTTC
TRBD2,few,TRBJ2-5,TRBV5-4,CASSSGGAQGETQYF,TGTGCCAGCAGCTCCGGGGGGGCCCAGGGAGAGACCCAGTACTTC
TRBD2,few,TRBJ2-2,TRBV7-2,CASSLSGGNTGELFF,TGTGCCAGCAGCTTATCGGGGGGGAACACCGGGGAGCTGTTTTTT
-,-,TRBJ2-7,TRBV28,CASSLAAIPSYEQYF,TGTGCCAGCAGTTTAGCGGCGATTCCCTCCTACGAGCAGTACTTC
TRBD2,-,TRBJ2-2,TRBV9,CASSVGPSGGARVAGELFF,TGTGCCAGCAGCGTAGGCCCTAGCGGGGGGGCGCGGGTCGCCGGGGAGCTGTTTTTT
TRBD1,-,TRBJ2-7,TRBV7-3,CASSLYGTDGYEQYF,TGTGCCAGCAGCTTATACGGGACAGATGGCTACGAGCAGTACTTC
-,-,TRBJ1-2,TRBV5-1,CASSLVQGGYGYTF,TGCGCCAGCAGCTTGGTTCAGGGCGGATATGGCTACACCTTC
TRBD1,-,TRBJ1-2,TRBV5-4,CASSLVGQGANGYTF,TGTGCCAGCAGCTTGGTTGGACAGGGGGCCAATGGCTACACCTTC
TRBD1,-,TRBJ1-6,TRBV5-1,CASSLKVGTGPSPLHF,TGCGCCAGCAGCTTGAAAGTCGGGACAGGGCCTTCACCCCTCCACTTT
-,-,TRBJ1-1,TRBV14,CASSQDLRGTEAFF,TGTGCCAGCAGCCAAGATCTTAGGGGAACTGAAGCTTTCTTT
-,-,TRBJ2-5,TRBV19,CASSINGGPEAQYF,TGTGCCAGTAGTATTAATGGAGGCCCAGAGGCCCAGTACTTC
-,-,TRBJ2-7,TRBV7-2,CASSPLGRGVSYEQYF,TGTGCCAGCAGCCCCTTGGGCAGGGGGGTCTCCTACGAGCAGTACTTC
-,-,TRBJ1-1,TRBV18,CASSLQDSPTEAFF,TGTGCCAGCTCACTCCAAGACAGCCCCACTGAAGCTTTCTTT
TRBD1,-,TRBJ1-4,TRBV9,CASSATGGKGEKLFF,TGTGCCAGCAGCGCAACAGGGGGGAAAGGAGAAAAACTGTTTTTT
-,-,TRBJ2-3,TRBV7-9,CASSSWTASTDTQYF,TGTGCCAGCAGCTCTTGGACAGCAAGCACAGATACGCAGTATTTT